These T cell receptor beta chains were read from a single sample in a study of blood T cell repertoires in COVID-19. The table came from immunoSEQ multiplex PCR; TCRdb's copy has only in-frame clones and leaves some out. The table records 150,000 to 200,000 clones, over 75% of them present only once. Sequenced input: PBMCs or T cells enriched from blood (not recorded which). The receptors shown here come from a woman aged 18-29 years who had recovered from COVID-19. The CDR3 runs from the conserved cysteine through the conserved F or W. A D gene is named only where the DNA matches it firmly. Where a row states a size, it is once, few, many or the class of an expanded clone; other rows omit it.

abundance,v_gene,d_gene,j_gene,CDR3aa,CDR3nt
-,TRBV3-1/TRBV3-2,TRBD2,TRBJ2-5,CASSPRGAGGPSQVETQYF,TGTGCCAGCAGCCCCCGTGGAGCGGGAGGACCTTCCCAGGTGGAGACCCAGTACTTC
-,TRBV19,-,TRBJ2-2,CASSIGSLAGELFF,TGTGCCAGTAGTATCGGGTCCTTGGCCGGGGAGCTGTTTTTT
-,TRBV7-9,-,TRBJ2-7,CASSSRQLYEQYF,TGTGCCAGCAGCTCCAGACAGCTCTACGAGCAGTACTTC
-,TRBV20-1,-,TRBJ2-1,CSASGVIAGYNEQFF,TGCAGTGCTAGTGGGGTTATTGCAGGGTACAATGAGCAGTTCTTC
-,TRBV28,-,TRBJ1-5,CASSLPGITLNQPQHF,TGTGCCAGCAGTTTGCCAGGGATCACTCTAAATCAGCCCCAGCATTTT
-,TRBV7-6,-,TRBJ2-3,CASSLADRSGDTQYF,TGTGCCAGCAGCTTAGCAGACAGGAGCGGAGATACGCAGTATTTT
-,TRBV19,-,TRBJ2-3,CASSRLWGGQGTDTQYF,TGTGCCAGTAGTAGGCTGTGGGGGGGGCAAGGTACAGATACGCAGTATTTT
-,TRBV5-8,TRBD1,TRBJ2-7,CASSFSWVTGANEQYF,TGTGCCAGCAGCTTTTCCTGGGTGACAGGGGCCAACGAGCAGTACTTC
-,TRBV7-9,-,TRBJ1-4,CASSFQGHEKLFF,TGTGCCAGCAGCTTCCAGGGTCACGAAAAACTGTTTTTT
-,TRBV10-3,-,TRBJ1-5,CAIKEGGNQPQHF,TGTGCCATCAAAGAGGGAGGCAATCAGCCCCAGCATTTT
-,TRBV18,TRBD1,TRBJ2-7,CASSPGTGDFHEQYF,TGTGCCAGCTCACCCGGGACAGGGGACTTCCACGAGCAGTACTTC
-,TRBV30,TRBD2,TRBJ2-5,CAWSVLAGDLQTQYF,TGTGCCTGGAGTGTACTAGCGGGGGACCTACAGACCCAGTACTTC
-,TRBV19,TRBD2,TRBJ2-1,CASSMGTSGSHQVLLEQFF,TGTGCCAGTAGTATGGGGACTAGCGGGAGCCATCAAGTCCTCCTCGAGCAGTTCTTC
-,TRBV28,TRBD2,TRBJ2-7,CASSLGASGSAYEQYF,TGTGCCAGCAGTTTAGGCGCAAGCGGGAGTGCATACGAGCAGTACTTC
-,TRBV5-4,TRBD2,TRBJ2-3,CASSQRLAGGWDTQYF,TGTGCCAGCAGCCAGAGACTAGCGGGAGGGTGGGATACGCAGTATTTT
-,TRBV7-2,TRBD2,TRBJ2-1,CASSLYGLADNEQFF,TGTGCCAGCAGCCTCTACGGACTAGCGGACAATGAGCAGTTCTTC
once,TRBV5-6,-,TRBJ2-7,CASSLAGEPYEQYF,TGTGCCAGCAGCTTGGCAGGGGAACCCTACGAGCAGTACTTC
-,TRBV30,TRBD2,TRBJ2-7,CAWGTSGRGEQYF,TGTGCCTGGGGGACTAGCGGGAGGGGCGAGCAGTACTTC
-,TRBV5-1,TRBD1,TRBJ2-7,CASSSGLQAGTGYEQYF,TGCGCCAGCAGCTCGGGCCTACAAGCCGGGACAGGGTACGAGCAGTACTTC
-,TRBV19,-,TRBJ1-5,CASSIGGWRNSNQPQHF,TGTGCCAGTAGTATAGGAGGTTGGCGGAATAGCAATCAGCCCCAGCATTTT
-,TRBV5-1,-,TRBJ2-1,CASSSGTMIGGEQFF,TGCGCCAGCAGCTCCGGGACAATGATTGGGGGTGAGCAGTTCTTC
-,TRBV6-5,-,TRBJ1-2,CASSPRRTSNYGYTF,TGTGCCAGCAGTCCCCGCCGGACATCTAACTATGGCTACACCTTC
-,TRBV4-2,TRBD2,TRBJ2-7,CASSQGLAGSYEQYF,TGTGCCAGCAGCCAAGGTCTAGCGGGATCTTACGAGCAGTACTTC
-,TRBV15,-,TRBJ2-7,CATSRDRGYYEQYF,TGTGCCACCAGCAGAGATAGGGGCTACTACGAGCAGTACTTC
-,TRBV12-3/TRBV12-4,TRBD2,TRBJ2-7,CASSSGLAGRQYF,TGTGCCAGCAGTTCCGGTCTAGCGGGACGGCAGTACTTC
-,TRBV28,-,TRBJ2-6,CASSTPVDSGANVLTF,TGTGCCAGCAGTACCCCGGTCGACTCTGGGGCCAACGTCCTGACTTTC
few,TRBV6-4,TRBD2,TRBJ2-7,CASSMESGSAYEQYF,TGTGCCAGCAGTATGGAGAGCGGGAGCGCCTACGAGCAGTACTTC
-,TRBV5-1,-,TRBJ2-7,CASSLGNAYEQYF,TGCGCCAGCAGCTTGGGTAATGCCTACGAGCAGTACTTC
-,TRBV7-9,-,TRBJ2-1,CASSRGSLGKFF,TGTGCCAGCAGCCGAGGATCGCTAGGAAAGTTCTTC
-,TRBV7-3,-,TRBJ2-1,CASSPGTLGSYNEQFF,TGTGCCAGCAGCCCCGGGACACTTGGCTCCTACAATGAGCAGTTCTTC
-,TRBV10-1,-,TRBJ2-1,CASSESGAGRKWVEQFF,TGCGCCAGCAGTGAGTCTGGAGCGGGTAGAAAATGGGTTGAGCAGTTCTTC
-,TRBV4-1,-,TRBJ2-3,CASSQAGKVPDTQYF,TGCGCCAGCAGCCAAGCGGGAAAGGTTCCAGATACGCAGTATTTT
-,TRBV6-5,-,TRBJ1-6,CASSTRGGPLHF,TGTGCCAGCAGTACAAGAGGGGGTCCCCTCCACTTT
-,TRBV5-1,TRBD1,TRBJ2-7,CASSLVGTGVLYEQYF,TGCGCCAGCAGCTTGGTCGGCACAGGGGTCCTCTACGAGCAGTACTTC
-,TRBV28,TRBD1,TRBJ2-1,CASRWTGQVDKEFF,TGTGCCAGCAGGTGGACAGGGCAGGTGGATAAGGAGTTCTTC
-,TRBV27,-,TRBJ1-1,CASSLSGRDYGTEAFF,TGTGCCAGCAGTTTATCTGGTCGGGATTACGGCACTGAAGCTTTCTTT
-,TRBV5-6,TRBD1,TRBJ1-1,CASSLVQGATEAFF,TGTGCCAGCAGCTTGGTCCAGGGGGCCACTGAAGCTTTCTTT
-,TRBV14,-,TRBJ2-7,CASSHYLLRESEQYF,TGTGCCAGCAGCCATTACCTACTGAGGGAAAGCGAGCAGTACTTC
-,TRBV4-1,TRBD2,TRBJ2-3,CASSQESSGVLGDTQYF,TGCGCCAGCAGCCAAGAATCTAGCGGGGTCCTCGGAGATACGCAGTATTTT
-,TRBV25-1,TRBD2,TRBJ2-1,CASSELASGREAPNEQFF,TGTGCCAGCAGTGAATTAGCTAGCGGGAGAGAGGCCCCCAATGAGCAGTTCTTC
-,TRBV7-8,TRBD2,TRBJ2-1,CASSFRLAGASYNEQFF,TGTGCCAGCAGCTTCAGACTAGCGGGAGCTTCCTACAATGAGCAGTTCTTC
few,TRBV5-4,TRBD1,TRBJ2-5,CASSTQDRAGQETQYF,TGTGCCAGCAGCACCCAGGACAGGGCCGGGCAAGAGACCCAGTACTTC
-,TRBV30,-,TRBJ1-1,CAIRGAGGRNTEAFF,TGTGCCATTCGGGGGGCGGGAGGAAGGAACACTGAAGCTTTCTTT
-,TRBV20-1,TRBD1,TRBJ2-7,CSTGGWYEQYF,TGCAGTACAGGGGGCTGGTACGAGCAGTACTTC
few,TRBV14,-,TRBJ1-4,CASSQLFRANEKLFF,TGTGCCAGCAGCCAACTTTTCAGGGCTAATGAAAAACTGTTTTTT
once,TRBV2,TRBD2,TRBJ2-1,CASRKAGVMGKGYNEQFF,TGTGCCAGCAGAAAAGCGGGAGTTATGGGGAAAGGGTACAATGAGCAGTTCTTC
-,TRBV19,-,TRBJ1-5,CASSMIAEEYQPQHF,TGTGCCAGTAGTATGATCGCGGAAGAATACCAGCCCCAGCATTTT
-,TRBV29-1,-,TRBJ1-1,CSVKQGTNTEAFF,TGCAGCGTTAAACAGGGTACGAACACTGAAGCTTTCTTT
once,TRBV5-1,TRBD1,TRBJ1-3,CASSSTGAGNTIYF,TGCGCCAGCAGCTCGACAGGGGCTGGAAACACCATATATTTT
once,TRBV18,-,TRBJ1-1,CASSPGLRMRGRENTEAFF,TGTGCCAGCTCACCGGGGTTAAGGATGCGGGGGCGCGAGAACACTGAAGCTTTCTTT
-,TRBV4-2,TRBD1,TRBJ1-4,CASSQESQGATTNEKLFF,TGTGCCAGCAGCCAAGAGAGTCAGGGGGCGACGACTAATGAAAAACTGTTTTTT
few,TRBV19,TRBD2,TRBJ2-7,CASSTRTSGKSDPYEQYF,TGTGCCAGTAGTACCAGGACTAGCGGGAAGTCGGATCCCTACGAGCAGTACTTC
once,TRBV11-1,TRBD2,TRBJ2-1,CASSPGTSGYNEQFF,TGTGCCAGCAGCCCCGGGACTAGCGGCTACAATGAGCAGTTCTTC
-,TRBV28,-,TRBJ1-6,CASSLSPGATNSPLHF,TGTGCCAGCAGTTTAAGCCCAGGGGCCACAAATTCACCCCTCCACTTT
-,TRBV28,TRBD1,TRBJ1-6,CASSKDRVNSPLHF,TGTGCCAGCAGCAAGGACAGGGTAAATTCACCCCTCCACTTT
-,TRBV7-9,-,TRBJ2-2,CASSTLAANTGELFF,TGTGCCAGCAGCACCCTAGCAGCGAACACCGGGGAGCTGTTTTTT